The clone carrying this T cell receptor (beta chain) was recorded a few times. This sample stems from a study of spatial heterogeneity in lung cancer. In TCRdb, the 5' RACE reads were re-called with MiXCR into one record per CDR3 protein. The repertoire has more than 15,000 distinct CDR3 sequences, about a fifth of them found once; the top ten carry around a fifth. The CDR3 covers 16 residues. Germline V gene data show CDR1 as MNHEY and CDR2 as SVGAGI. Deletions cut 2 bases from V and 0 bases from J, with 11 bases between. Time point denoted: sample taken at primary tumor resection. TCRs were sequenced from unsorted whole RNA of tumor, nontumor lung or PBMC.

The rearrangement joins TRBV6-5 to TRBJ2-1; D is unresolved. The sequences come from PBMCs, collected at surgery. The sequence was collected from a female donor with early-stage non-small cell lung cancer. The CDR3 spells CASSYDGTRSYNEQFF. The CDR3 DNA sequence: TGTGCCAGCAGTTACGACGGAACACGCTCCTACAATGAGCAGTTCTTC.